This T cell receptor (beta chain) was identified in a study of CD8 T cells in Susac syndrome. Study-level results: Regarding the TCR sequencing and HLA analysis, the study admitted that a relatively small number of individuals were involved.

There are 14 residues in the CDR3. V lost 4 bases and J 5 bases, leaving 12 bases between the germline ends. CDR1 and CDR2 (germline): SGHNT, YYREEE (reference sequence). With regard to this clonotype: As yet, its antigen is unknown.

Random hexamers were used to reverse transcribe roughly 0.5 to 1 ug of RNA. With immunoSEQ multiplex PCR, TCR beta CDR3 was amplified across 54 Vbeta and 13 Jbeta. TCRdb called the immunoSEQ multiplex PCR reads again in MiXCR, with one record for every CDR3 protein. The profile shows roughly 150,000 distinct CDR3 sequences, roughly 95% of them singletons. The clonotype comes from a human donor with Susac syndrome. The sequenced sample consisted of CD4+ T cells from PBMCs. The chain links TRBV5-4 to TRBJ2-2; D not certain. As DNA, the CDR3 is TGTGCCAGCAGCCCCCTCGAGAATACCGGGGAGCTGTTTTTT. Protein product: CASSPLENTGELFF.